This T cell receptor (beta chain) comes out of a study of T cell repertoires in cytomegalovirus infection. Study in general: CMV epitopes used comprised recently identified HLA-C-restricted ones and well-studied HLA-B-restricted ones.

Germline CDR1 and CDR2: MNHEY and SVGEGT. V lost 10 bases, J lost 5 bases, and 8 bases lay in between. CDR3 length: 10 amino acids. Worth noting for this clonotype: Its antigen is undetermined.

MiXCR was run by TCRdb on the reads, yielding one entry per CDR3 protein. The data hold about 160,000 distinct CDR3 sequences, with about 20% observed a single time. The specimen comprised CD8+ T cells from cultured PBMCs, sampled from culture after CMV antigen stimulation. The sequence came from a human donor in good health (CMV status not recorded). Some clones in this sample may be carry-over from other donors' samples. The V and J genes are TRBV6-2 or TRBV6-3 and TRBJ1-1; possible D gene TRBD1, 5 bases. In DNA form, the CDR3 reads TGTGCCACCCAGGGAACTGAAGCTTTCTTT. Its protein product is CATQGTEAFF.